These 17 T cell receptor beta chains came from one sample sequenced in a study of blood T cell repertoires in COVID-19. Sequenced by immunoSEQ multiplex PCR; TCRdb stores in-frame clones only, minus some. The table lists about half a million clones, around 85% of them singletons. Material: PBMCs or T cells enriched from blood (not recorded which). These receptors all come from a woman aged 55-75 years who had recovered from COVID-19.

The CDR3 here is CASTERGGRGDTQYF. Here the CDR3 DNA reads TGTGCCAGCACCGAACGGGGGGGGAGAGGAGATACGCAGTATTTT. This chain connects TRBV5-4 to TRBJ2-3, with 8 bases that match TRBD2. Trimming removed 6 bases from V and 5 bases from J; junction bases left unmatched: 11. Germline V CDR1 and CDR2: SGHNT, YYREEE (reference sequence). CDR3 size: 15 residues.

The rearrangement links TRBV19 to TRBJ1-5; D is ambiguous. Trimming took off 5 bases at V and 0 bases at J, with 17 bases between the two ends. CDR3 length equals 17 residues. Germline V lookup: CDR1 LNHDA, CDR2 SQIVND (reference sequence). CDR3 DNA: TGTGCCAGTAGTCCCGAGGGAGGAATCTATAGCAATCAGCCCCAGCATTTT. Translating gives CASSPEGGIYSNQPQHF.

The chain employs TRBV27 and TRBJ2-2; a possible D gene is TRBD1 (6 bases). Trimming cost V 6 bases and J 5 bases, with 16 bases left between them. The V gene's germline CDR1 is MNHEY and CDR2 SMNVEV (reference sequence). The CDR3 is made up of 15 amino acids. CDR3 loop: CASRSLRQGTGELFF. DNA of the CDR3: TGTGCCAGCAGATCCCTGCGTCAGGGGACCGGGGAGCTGTTTTTT.

The V and J genes are TRBV5-1 and TRBJ2-1; 7 bases are shared with TRBD2. The CDR3 is 15 residues long. Trimming at V came to 0 bases and at J to 4 bases, leaving 4 bases not matched to a gene. The germline V gene encodes CDR1 SGHRS and CDR2 YFSETQ. As DNA, the CDR3 is TGCGCCAGCAGCTTGGAACGGACTAGTTACAATGAGCAGTTCTTC. This gives the protein CASSLERTSYNEQFF.

The chain uses TRBV6-6 and TRBJ2-7; 9 bases are shared with TRBD1. The CDR3 has 14 residues. The junction had 7 bases not matched to a gene; V was cut back by 7 bases and J by 3 bases. Germline V lookup: CDR1 MNHNY, CDR2 SVGAGI (reference sequence). The CDR3 region is CASTPDRGNYEQYV. The CDR3 nucleotides are TGTGCCAGCACCCCGGACAGGGGTAACTACGAGCAGTACGTC.

This clone was picked up one time. The chain joins TRBV4-1 to TRBJ2-5; 7 bases align to TRBD1. This CDR3 has 18 residues. Germline assignment: CDR1 MGHRA and CDR2 YSYEKL. Trimming at V came to 2 bases and at J to 2 bases, leaving 14 bases not matched to a gene. The CDR3, as DNA: TGCGCCAGCAGCCAACGCTTTGATGGACAGGCAGCTCAAGAGACCCAGTACTTC. Translated, it gives CASSQRFDGQAAQETQYF.

This chain joins TRBV10-3 and TRBJ2-7, with D tentatively TRBD2 (6 bases). Looked up from germline, CDR1 is ENHRY and CDR2 is SYGVKD. This CDR3 is built from 13 residues. V was trimmed by 6 bases and J by 5 bases, leaving 14 bases between them. The CDR3 DNA reads TGTGCCATCAGGGCTCGCAGGGAGGACGAGCAGTACTTC. This encodes CAIRARREDEQYF.

CDR3 amino acids: CASSISGMGANVLTF. CDR3 coding DNA: TGTGCCAGTAGTATTTCAGGGATGGGGGCCAACGTCCTGACTTTC. The J gene is TRBJ2-6, the V gene TRBV19; a possible D gene is TRBD1 (5 bases). In germline, CDR1 is LNHDA, CDR2 SQIVND (reference sequence). CDR3 length: 15 residues. V was trimmed by 3 bases and J by 4 bases, leaving 10 bases between them. Full variable domain (rest looked up from reference TRBV19 and TRBJ2-6): DGGITQSPKYLFRKEGQNVTLSCEQNLNHDAMYWYRQDPGQGLRLIYYSQIVNDFQKGDIAEGYSVSREKKESFPLTVTSAQKNPTAFYLCASSISGMGANVLTFGAGSRLTVL.

The CDR3 region has the DNA TGTGCCAGCAGTCCCAAGGGACACCAGAACACTGAAGCTTTCTTT. Encoded protein: CASSPKGHQNTEAFF. This rearrangement joins TRBV28 to TRBJ1-1; the D gene is possibly TRBD1 (6 bases). Germline assignment: CDR1 MDHEN and CDR2 SYDVKM. Trimming stripped 5 bases from V and 1 base from J, with 14 bases between. CDR3 length: 15 amino acids.

The chain uses TRBV5-6 and TRBJ1-1, with 8 bases that match TRBD1. The CDR3 totals 13 residues. J was trimmed by 4 bases and V by 4 bases; bases with no gene match: 3. The germline CDR1 and CDR2 sequences are SGHDT and YYEEEE. This CDR3 is CASSRTGFTEAFF. Here the CDR3 DNA reads TGTGCCAGCAGCCGGACAGGGTTCACTGAAGCTTTCTTT.

Only one count was recorded for this clone. The J gene is TRBJ1-1, the V gene TRBV2; D gene uncertain. The germline V and J ends were trimmed by 3 bases and 6 bases, with 17 bases remaining between them. This CDR3 is built from 15 residues. CDR1 is SNHLY, CDR2 FYNNEI, per germline. The CDR3 region has the DNA TGTGCCAGCAGTGATAGGGAGGGAAAGAGGGCTGAAGCTTTCTTT. This gives the protein CASSDREGKRAEAFF.

The gene calls are TRBV12-3 or TRBV12-4 and TRBJ2-3; D gene ambiguous. Trimming removed 3 bases from V and 4 bases from J, with 5 bases in between. The CDR3 runs to 12 residues. The CDR3 sequence: CASSFIPDTQYF. Here the CDR3 DNA reads TGTGCCAGCAGTTTTATCCCAGATACGCAGTATTTT.

The chain has TRBV5-1 and TRBJ2-5, with D possibly matching TRBD2 (6 bases). CDR3 length equals 14 residues. The V gene's germline CDR1 is SGHRS and CDR2 YFSETQ. V was clipped by 4 bases and J by 5 bases, with 15 bases between them. This CDR3 is CASSPFGGWETQYF. DNA of the CDR3: TGCGCCAGCAGCCCCTTCGGGGGTTGGGAGACCCAGTACTTC.

V gene TRBV5-1 combines with J gene TRBJ2-5; 9 nucleotides match TRBD1. V was clipped by 4 bases and J by 4 bases; unmatched bases: 8. The CDR3 spans 15 residues. Germline-derived CDR1 and CDR2 are SGHRS and YFSETQ. The CDR3 here is CASSDPTGGGETQYF. In DNA form, the CDR3 reads TGCGCCAGCAGCGACCCGACAGGGGGAGGAGAGACCCAGTACTTC. Supplemented by reference TRBV5-1 and TRBJ2-5, the full variable domain reads KAGVTQTPRYLIKTRGQQVTLSCSPISGHRSVSWYQQTPGQGLQFLFEYFSETQRNKGNFPGRFSGRQFSNSRSEMNVSTLELGDSALYLCASSDPTGGGETQYFGPGTRLLVL.

Worth noting for this clone: Additional DNA sequences in this sample encode the identical CDR3. The V and J genes are TRBV5-1 and TRBJ1-5, with D uncertain. Germline-derived CDR1 and CDR2 are SGHRS and YFSETQ. The CDR3 length is 15 residues. Trimming removed 0 bases from V and 2 bases from J, with 9 bases in between. CDR3 in DNA: TGCGCCAGCAGCTTGGGAGGGTCGGGCAATCAGCCCCAGCATTTT. Translating gives CASSLGGSGNQPQHF.

This chain joins TRBV6-5 and TRBJ1-1; TRBD1 matches at 7 bases. With 8 bases clipped from V and 0 bases from J, the junction kept 6 bases outside the gene matches. CDR1 and CDR2 from the germline V gene are MNHEY and SVGAGI. The CDR3 runs 14 residues. The chain's CDR3 is CASEGQSVNTEAFF. CDR3 sequence (DNA): TGTGCCAGCGAGGGACAGAGCGTGAACACTGAAGCTTTCTTT.

This clone was found a few times. This CDR3 is also generated by other DNA sequences in the sample. The chain couples TRBV30 to TRBJ2-3; 8 positions match TRBD2. V shed 2 bases, J shed 1 base, and the junction held 5 bases outside the gene matches. The germline V gene encodes CDR1 GTSNPN and CDR2 SVGIG (reference sequence). This CDR3 spans 15 amino acids. This CDR3 reads CAWSSARGGTDTQYF. The CDR3 DNA follows: TGTGCCTGGAGTAGTGCGCGGGGGGGCACAGATACGCAGTATTTT.